These 21 T cell receptor beta chains came from one sample sequenced in a study of glioma-infiltrating T cells. Using RNA template, CDR3s of TCR alpha and beta were amplified with iRepertoire arm-PCR. TCRdb reanalysed the multiplex PCR reads using MiXCR and keeps one entry per CDR3 protein. The sample comprises roughly 190,000 distinct CDR3 sequences, more than 25% of which are singletons, and 20% to 25% rests with the top ten. The sequenced material came from glioma tissue, nonneoplastic brain tissue, or PBMCs (not recorded which). These receptors were taken from a human donor with low-grade glioma or glioblastoma, undergoing nonglioma brain surgery, or in good health (not recorded which).

Remarks on this clonotype: This may stem from a read error, because a much larger clone lies one nucleotide away. This rearrangement joins TRBV2 to TRBJ2-5; D is unclear. The germline V gene encodes CDR1 SNHLY and CDR2 FYNNEI. The CDR3 contains 13 residues. CDR3 in DNA: TGTGCCGGCAGTGCAAGGTACCAAGAGACCCAGTACTTC. This gives the protein CAGSARYQETQYF.

The sample holds many counts of this clonotype. The chain has TRBV20-1 and TRBJ1-4; D unresolved. Looked up from germline, CDR1 is DFQATT and CDR2 is SNEGSKA (reference sequence). V lost 6 bases to trimming and J lost 0 bases, with 14 bases between them. The CDR3 is 15 amino acids. The CDR3 reads CSAGAGLATNEKLFF. Here the CDR3 DNA reads TGCAGTGCGGGAGCAGGACTCGCAACTAATGAAAAACTGTTTTTT.

On this clonotype: One end of the junction fails to match germline, which may point to a read error. The V and J genes are TRBV6-5 and TRBJ2-5, with TRBD1 identical over 9 bases. Germline V CDR1 and CDR2: MNHEY, SVGAGI. The CDR3 sequence is 16 residues long. The CDR3 nucleotides read TGTGCCAGCAGCTGGGAATTACAGGGGGCGCAGGAGACCCATTACTTC. Residues: CASSWELQGAQETHYF.

About this clonotype: A junction boundary mismatches the germline segment, possibly from a read error. The chain couples TRBV6-2 or TRBV6-3 to TRBJ1-1; D unresolved. CDR1 is MNHEY and CDR2 is SVGEGT in the germline V gene. The CDR3 is made up of 14 amino acids. DNA of the CDR3: TGTGCCAGCGAGGGCAGAGGAATGAACACTGAAGCCTTCTTT. As protein: CASEGRGMNTEAFF.

This clonotype showed up many times. The J gene is TRBJ2-1, the V gene TRBV4-3; TRBD1 matches at 8 bases. The ends lost 0 bases at V and 7 bases at J; junction bases unmatched: 2. CDR1 LGHNA and CDR2 YSLEER come from the germline V gene. The CDR3 is 14 amino acids. The CDR3 protein is CASSQDRGLNEQFF. CDR3 nucleotides: TGCGCCAGCAGCCAAGACAGGGGGCTAAATGAGCAGTTCTTC.

This chain joins TRBV7-8 and TRBJ1-2; 9 nucleotides line up with TRBD1. The CDR3 runs 16 residues. Germline assignment: CDR1 SGHVS and CDR2 FQNEAQ. V trimming: 5 bases; J trimming: 1 base; junction bases outside the gene matches: 8. The CDR3 DNA reads as TGTGCCAGCAGCCCCCGGACAGGGGCTTTTAACTATGGCTACACCTTC. This translates into CASSPRTGAFNYGYTF.

In its sample, this clonotype was seen a few times. The J gene is TRBJ2-2, the V gene TRBV4-1, with 8 positions matching TRBD1. The trim removed 4 bases at V and 4 bases at J, leaving 2 bases unmatched. The CDR3 has 14 residues. Germline assignment: CDR1 MGHRA and CDR2 YSYEKL. The CDR3 nucleotides read TGCGCCAGCAGCCTGGACAGGGTCACCGGGGAGCTGTTTTTT. Translation: CASSLDRVTGELFF.

This clonotype was seen just once. The chain couples TRBV27 to TRBJ2-3, with 11 nucleotides matching TRBD1. This CDR3 is 14 amino acids long. The junction had 8 bases not matched to a gene; V was cut back by 6 bases and J by 9 bases. Germline V gene data show CDR1 as MNHEY and CDR2 as SMNVEV (reference sequence). CDR3 nucleotide sequence: TGTGCCAGCAGACCGGGACAGGGGGGTAGGACGCAGTATTTT. The encoded protein is CASRPGQGGRTQYF.

This clonotype was counted at least ten times. This chain joins TRBV27 and TRBJ2-3; 11 bases align to TRBD1. The germline V gene has CDR1 MNHEY and CDR2 SMNVEV (reference sequence). V lost 6 bases and J lost 1; bases outside the gene matches: 9. The CDR3 runs 17 residues. In nucleotides, the CDR3 is TGTGCCAGCAGGTCGGACAGGGGGCGGTGGGGCACAGATACGCAGTATTTT. Its translation: CASRSDRGRWGTDTQYF.

This clonotype was recorded many times. The chain employs TRBV28 and TRBJ1-1, with D maybe TRBD1 (6 bases). The CDR3 length is 14 residues. V shed 5 bases and J shed 4 bases, with 14 bases lying between them. Germline V gives CDR1 MDHEN, CDR2 SYDVKM. The CDR3: CASSIAGVGTEAFF. The DNA for the CDR3 is TGTGCCAGCAGTATCGCAGGGGTAGGCACTGAAGCTTTCTTT. The full variable domain, completed using reference TRBV28 and TRBJ1-1, is DVKVTQSSRYLVKRTGEKVFLECVQDMDHENMFWYRQDPGLGLRLIYFSYDVKMKEKGDIPEGYSVSREKKERFSLILESASTNQTSMYLCASSIAGVGTEAFFGQGTRLTVV.

The CDR3 sequence is CASSPLEAGLDEQYF. In nucleotides, the CDR3 is TGTGCCAGCTCACCGCTGGAAGCGGGACTGGACGAGCAGTACTTC. The chain combines TRBV18 with TRBJ2-7; 7 positions match TRBD2. The CDR3 is 15 residues long. The J segment lost 5 bases and the V segment lost 3 bases, leaving 10 bases of the junction unmatched. Germline assignment: CDR1 KGHSH and CDR2 LQKENI. The full variable domain, with the rest looked up from reference TRBV18 and TRBJ2-7, is NAGVMQNPRHLVRRRGQEARLRCSPMKGHSHVYWYRQLPEEGLKFMVYLQKENIIDESGMPKERFSAEFPKEGPSILRIQQVVRGDSAAYFCASSPLEAGLDEQYFGPGTRLTVT.

To note about this clonotype: Given a much more abundant clone one base away, this may be a read error. The chain carries TRBV20-1 and TRBJ1-4; D call uncertain. Germline CDR1 DFQATT, CDR2 SNEGSKA (reference sequence). The CDR3 runs 16 residues. The CDR3 reads CSARDPKSATNEKMFF. The CDR3 bases are TGCAGTGCTAGAGATCCCAAGTCCGCAACTAATGAAAAAATGTTTTTT.

There are many counts of this clonotype. The chain couples TRBV5-4 to TRBJ2-1; 7 nucleotides match TRBD2. From germline, CDR1 is SGHNT and CDR2 YYREEE (reference sequence). The CDR3 covers 12 residues. V shed 3 bases, J shed 6 bases, and the junction held 0 bases outside the gene matches. Here the CDR3 reads CASSWGGNEQFF. CDR3 nucleotides: TGTGCCAGCAGCTGGGGGGGCAATGAGCAGTTCTTC.

The gene calls are TRBV29-1 and TRBJ2-3; tentatively, D is TRBD2 (5 bases). This CDR3 is 15 amino acids long. Germline-derived CDR1 and CDR2 are SQVTM and ANQGSEA. Trimming stripped 4 bases from V and 0 bases from J, with 14 bases between. This CDR3 reads CSVAERILSTDTQYF. As DNA, the CDR3 is TGCAGCGTTGCCGAGCGGATCCTTAGCACAGATACGCAGTATTTT.

This clonotype was found many times. The chain uses TRBV3-1 and TRBJ2-7; D unclear. This CDR3 is built from 11 residues. Trimming stripped 3 bases from V and 3 bases from J, with 3 bases between. Germline V gene sequence: CDR1 LGHDT, CDR2 YNNKEL (reference sequence). CDR3 region: CASSQLYEQYF. CDR3 in DNA: TGTGCCAGCAGCCAGCTCTACGAGCAGTACTTC.

This clonotype was picked up many times. The rearrangement uses TRBV7-3 and TRBJ2-1, with D possibly called TRBD1 or TRBD2 (5 bases each). Per the germline V gene, CDR1 is SGHTA and CDR2 is FQGTGA. This CDR3 has 15 residues. Trimming cost V 5 bases and J 7 bases, with 18 bases left between them. CDR3 sequence reads: CASSPSPGTQNEQFF. The CDR3 DNA sequence: TGTGCCAGCAGCCCTTCCCCCGGGACGCAGAATGAGCAGTTCTTC.

A remark on this clonotype: A much more abundant neighbour one base away suggests this may be a read error. The chain couples TRBV6-1 to TRBJ1-2; maybe TRBD1 (5 bases). Trimming shortened V by 11 bases and J by 5 bases, and 18 bases separated the two germline ends. Germline values: CDR1 MNHNS, CDR2 SASEGT. This CDR3 has 13 residues. The CDR3 is CAATIGREYGYTF. The DNA for the CDR3 is TGTGCCGCAACTATCGGCAGGGAGTATGGCTACACCTTC.

J is TRBJ2-1 and V is TRBV20-1; perhaps D is TRBD1 or TRBD2 (5 bases each). The CDR3 contains 13 residues. Germline lookup yields CDR1 DFQATT and CDR2 SNEGSKA (reference sequence). The V and J ends lost 5 bases and 8 bases respectively, with 16 bases between them. Here the CDR3 DNA reads TGCAGTGCTCGTGACAGACTATCCTATGAGCAGTTCTTC. It codes for CSARDRLSYEQFF.

The chain is built from TRBV29-1 and TRBJ2-7; D is ambiguous. This CDR3 has 11 amino acids. Trimming pared 5 bases from V and 4 bases from J, leaving 9 bases between. The germline V gene encodes CDR1 SQVTM and CDR2 ANQGSEA. CDR3 DNA: TGCAGCGTTCAGGCAACATACGAGCAGTACTTC. This sequence encodes CSVQATYEQYF.

V usage is TRBV18 and J usage is TRBJ2-1; 9 bases fit TRBD2. V shed 6 bases, J shed 13 bases, and the junction held 19 bases outside the gene matches. Germline values: CDR1 KGHSH, CDR2 LQKENI. The CDR3 is made up of 16 amino acids. DNA for the CDR3: TGTGCCAGCTCCCCGGCCGGGACTAGCAGAACAACGGTCCAGTTCTTC. Its translation: CASSPAGTSRTTVQFF.

At least ten counts were recorded for this clonotype. V gene TRBV7-2 combines with J gene TRBJ1-3; unclear D gene. The CDR3 has 14 amino acids. V gave up 1 base and J gave up 2 bases, with 6 bases separating them. Germline CDR1 reads SGHTA; CDR2 reads FQGNSA. The CDR3 bases are TGTGCCAGCAGCTTAGGAGTAGCTGGAAACACCATATATTTT. Residues: CASSLGVAGNTIYF.